Following are 11 T cell receptor beta chains from one sample sequenced in a study of blood T cell repertoires in COVID-19. Profiled with immunoSEQ multiplex PCR; TCRdb holds only in-frame clones, not every one. The sample lists around 370,000 clones, 88% seen once, with 1.2% in the top ten. Specimen: PBMCs or T cells enriched from blood (not recorded which). The receptors stem from a woman in her late teens or twenties who had recovered from COVID-19.

The chain is built from TRBV2 and TRBJ1-6; D is unresolved. Germline CDR1 reads SNHLY; CDR2 reads FYNNEI. Trimming left V 4 bases short and J 7 bases short, with 11 bases between. The CDR3 runs 14 residues. The CDR3 coding sequence is TGTGCCAGCAGTGGGGTCCGGGAGAATTCACCCCTCCACTTT. This sequence encodes CASSGVRENSPLHF.

This clone showed up just once. The chain joins TRBV7-2 to TRBJ1-5, with D tentatively TRBD1 (5 bases). V shed 3 bases and J shed 7 bases, with 10 bases lying between them. The CDR3 contains 13 residues. Germline CDR1 is SGHTA and CDR2 is FQGNSA. The CDR3 nucleotides are TGTGCCAGCAGCTTTGGGGGGGGGCAGCCCCAGCATTTT. Residues: CASSFGGGQPQHF. The full variable domain, completed using reference TRBV7-2 and TRBJ1-5, is GAGVSQSPSNKVTEKGKDVELRCDPISGHTALYWYRQSLGQGLEFLIYFQGNSAPDKSGLPSDRFSAERTGGSVSTLTIQRTQQEDSAVYLCASSFGGGQPQHFGDGTRLSIL.

The chain joins TRBV6-5 to TRBJ2-5, with 11 bases identical to TRBD2. The CDR3 consists of 15 residues. V lost 6 bases and J lost 5; bases outside the gene matches: 8. From germline, CDR1 is MNHEY and CDR2 SVGAGI. DNA for the CDR3: TGTGCCAGCAGGGGCGGGACTAGCGGCGGGGAGACCCAGTACTTC. Encoded protein: CASRGGTSGGETQYF.

This clone was seen a few times. At one end, the junction sequence differs from germline, possibly due to a read error. The chain carries TRBV9 and TRBJ1-6; D is uncertain. Germline V CDR1 and CDR2: SGDLS, YYNGEE. The CDR3 is 15 amino acids. The CDR3 loop reads CASSPGDSFNSPLHF. As DNA, the CDR3 is TGTGCCAGCAGCCCTGGAGACTCCTTTAATTCACCCCTCCACTTT.

The chain carries TRBV30 and TRBJ2-5; TRBD1 matches 10 bases. Trimming cost V 0 bases and J 6 bases; bases outside gene matches: 7. The CDR3 is 15 amino acids. Germline assignment: CDR1 GTSNPN and CDR2 SVGIG (reference sequence). The CDR3, as DNA: TGTGCCTGGAGTGTACTGGGACAGGGGTCCAAGACCCAGTACTTC. It specifies CAWSVLGQGSKTQYF.

The CDR3 bases are TGTGCCAGCAGCCTGACGGGTGTGTTGGATGAGCAGTTCTTC. Translation gives CASSLTGVLDEQFF. This chain joins TRBV3-1 (or the pseudogene TRBV3-2) and TRBJ2-1; D unresolved. Germline CDR1 is LGHDT and CDR2 is YNNKEL (reference sequence). The V end was cut by 4 bases, the J end by 8 bases, with 15 bases between. This CDR3 has 14 amino acids.

CDR3 coding DNA: TGTGCCAGCAGCCCCTTCCAGGGGTCATACAATGAGCAGTTCTTC. This codes for CASSPFQGSYNEQFF. The chain joins TRBV6-2 or TRBV6-3 to TRBJ2-1, with D possibly TRBD1 on 6 matching bases. The V end was cut by 6 bases, the J end by 4 bases, with 16 bases between. Germline assignment: CDR1 MNHEY and CDR2 SVGEGT. The length of the CDR3 is 15 residues.

This chain uses TRBV5-6 with TRBJ2-5, with D possibly TRBD2 on 7 matching bases. V shed 2 bases and J shed 1 base, with 12 bases lying between them. The CDR3 extends over 15 amino acids. CDR1 is SGHDT, CDR2 YYEEEE, per germline. The CDR3 is CASSFRRGAQETQYF. Here the CDR3 DNA reads TGTGCCAGCAGCTTTAGACGGGGGGCCCAAGAGACCCAGTACTTC. The full variable domain, with the rest looked up from reference TRBV5-6 and TRBJ2-5, is DAGVTQSPTHLIKTRGQQVTLRCSPKSGHDTVSWYQQALGQGPQFIFQYYEEEERQRGNFPDRFSGHQFPNYSSELNVNALLLGDSALYLCASSFRRGAQETQYFGPGTRLLVL.

This clone turned up a few times. The chain uses TRBV30 and TRBJ1-2; the D gene is possibly TRBD1 (6 bases). Germline CDR1 reads GTSNPN; CDR2 reads SVGIG (reference sequence). V was pared by 3 bases and J by 3 bases, with 17 bases between. The CDR3 loop spans 15 amino acids. The CDR3 is CAWRVQGYGDYGYTF. The CDR3 nucleotides read TGTGCCTGGAGGGTACAGGGATATGGGGACTATGGCTACACCTTC.

This chain links TRBV23-1 with TRBJ2-2; D may be TRBD2 (6 bases). TRBV23-1 is designated an ORF whose function remains uncertain. The length of the CDR3 is 16 residues. Trimming took off 10 bases at V and 1 base at J, with 19 bases between the two ends. CDR3 DNA: TGCGCCACCCCCTTGGAGGGCTTCGAGAACACCGGGGAGCTGTTTTTT. Its translation is CATPLEGFENTGELFF.

This clone was picked up a small number of times. The CDR3 spells CAISPRDRDYGYTF. DNA of the CDR3: TGTGCCATCAGTCCTCGGGACAGGGACTATGGCTACACCTTC. This sequence joins TRBV10-3 and TRBJ1-2, with TRBD1 identical over 9 bases. This CDR3 has 14 amino acids. Unmatched junction bases numbered 4, after V lost 5 bases and J lost 3 bases. Per germline, CDR1 ENHRY and CDR2 SYGVKD.